This T cell receptor beta chain comes out of a study of blood T cell repertoires in COVID-19. This table comes from immunoSEQ multiplex PCR, and its TCRdb copy is limited to in-frame clones, with some not included. The data contain 270,000 or so clones, over 70% of them singletons. The CDR3 sequence is 13 residues long. Trimming pared 7 bases from V and 1 base from J, leaving 10 bases between. CDR1 SNHLY and CDR2 FYNNEI come from the germline V gene. The chain has TRBV2 and TRBJ1-1; possibly TRBD1 for D (5 bases). The clonotype was recovered from a human donor in a cohort sampled during active COVID-19. Sequencing was done on a sample of peripheral blood. The DNA for the CDR3 is TGTGCCAGCACCATCGACAGGAACACTGAAGCTTTCTTT. It specifies CASTIDRNTEAFF.